This T cell receptor beta chain was documented in a study of T cells in Graves' hyperthyroidism and ophthalmopathy. The study's findings and limits: Among thyroid clonotypes expanded above 0.001, most also appeared in blood.

Calling Graves' hyperthyroidism stable meant ophthalmopathy did not progress within 18 months. This clonotype was counted at least ten times. The antigen is unknown. V was cut by 6 bases and J by 2 bases, with 20 bases left in between. The germline V gene encodes CDR1 SNHLY and CDR2 FYNNEI. The CDR3 runs to 16 residues. What was amplified from RNA transcripts were TCR beta CDR3 regions. HTBI primers were used for first-round RT-PCR of the TCR CDR3. Each CDR3 protein is one row after TCRdb ran MiXCR on the multiplex PCR reads. The profile shows nearly 750,000 distinct CDR3 sequences, about 35% of them singletons.

The chain combines TRBV2 with TRBJ2-7; the D call may be TRBD1 or TRBD2 (6 bases each). Sequencing was done on a sample of blood. This sequence was found in a woman in her thirties or forties with Graves' hyperthyroidism. In DNA, the CDR3 is TGTGCCAGCAGCTCGTGGGGGGCCCGCTTAACCTACGAGCAGTACTTC. It specifies CASSSWGARLTYEQYF.